A single sample gave rise to the 5 T cell receptor beta chains below, sequenced in a study of cytomegalovirus exposure and HLA in healthy donors. Using immunoSEQ multiplex PCR, the repertoire was profiled, and TCRdb retains in-frame clones only, with some absent. The table records roughly 330,000 clones, 75% to 90% of them present only once. The sequenced material came from PBMCs. All receptors derive from a woman aged 30 to 39 in good health and CMV-seropositive.

The genes are TRBV27 and TRBJ1-5, with a possible D match to TRBD1 (5 bases). In germline, CDR1 is MNHEY, CDR2 SMNVEV (reference sequence). Trimming left V 1 base short and J 0 bases short, with 7 bases between. This CDR3 has 15 residues. The DNA of the CDR3 is TGTGCCAGCAGTTTATACAGGAATAGCAATCAGCCCCAGCATTTT. Its translation is CASSLYRNSNQPQHF.

This clone was counted between two and nine times. This CDR3 reads CASSLDGSAKNIQYF. The CDR3 region has the DNA TGTGCCAGCAGCTTAGACGGGAGCGCCAAAAACATTCAGTACTTC. V is TRBV7-9 and J is TRBJ2-4; a possible D gene is TRBD2 (6 bases). CDR1 and CDR2 (germline): SEHNR, FQNEAQ (reference sequence). Trimming shortened V by 1 base and J by 1 base, and 8 bases separated the two germline ends. The CDR3 runs 15 residues.

The chain has TRBV7-6 and TRBJ2-5; 8 nucleotides align to TRBD1. With V trimmed by 4 bases and J by 4 bases, 2 bases remained unmatched. Germline-derived CDR1 and CDR2 are SGHVS and FNYEAQ. This CDR3 has 13 amino acids. CDR3 sequence (DNA): TGTGCCAGCAGCTGGACAGGGTTAGAGACCCAGTACTTC. It translates to CASSWTGLETQYF.

The V gene is TRBV7-6, the J gene TRBJ2-5; 10 nucleotides match TRBD2. The V gene's germline CDR1 is SGHVS and CDR2 FNYEAQ. Trimming cost V 5 bases and J 5 bases; bases outside gene matches: 5. The CDR3 length is 14 residues. CDR3 sequence (DNA): TGTGCCAGCAGCCTACTAGCGGGACTGGAGACCCAGTACTTC. Encoded protein: CASSLLAGLETQYF.

J is TRBJ2-7 and V is TRBV5-6, with no clear D. CDR1 is SGHDT, CDR2 YYEEEE, per germline. The V and J ends lost 3 bases and 0 bases respectively, with 7 bases between them. This CDR3 comprises 13 residues. In DNA, the CDR3 is TGTGCCAGCAGCTCAGTATTCTCCTACGAGCAGTACTTC. This codes for CASSSVFSYEQYF.